The rows below give T cell receptor beta chains drawn from one sample of a study of post-analysis software for immune sequencing data. TCRdb recomputed calls from the PCR reads with MiXCR, one row per CDR3 protein. The sample lists approximately 460,000 distinct CDR3 sequences, over 35% occurring once. The sequenced sample was blood. These TCRs come from a girl aged 5 to 17 with multiple sclerosis. Each CDR3 is given with its conserved first and last residue. D genes are given only for firm matches. A row's size may be missing; if present it is once, few, many or a size class.

size	D	V	J	CDR3	DNA
-	-	TRBV11-1	TRBJ2-6	CASSLWDGANVLTF	TGTGCCAGCAGCTTATGGGATGGGGCCAACGTCCTGACTTTC
-	TRBD2	TRBV4-2	TRBJ2-1	CASSQDGAGGPYNEQFF	TGTGCCAGCAGCCAAGACGGGGCGGGAGGCCCCTACAATGAGCAGTTCTTC
few	TRBD1	TRBV12-3/TRBV12-4	TRBJ1-2	CASSFTGGSYGYTF	TGTGCCAGCAGTTTCACAGGGGGCTCCTATGGCTACACCTTC
-	-	TRBV7-9	TRBJ1-1	CASSLRREGPFKAFF	TGTGCCAGCAGCTTAAGGCGGGAGGGACCGTTTAAAGCTTTCTTT
few	-	TRBV4-2	TRBJ2-7	CASSQVPGSAFSYEQYF	TGTGCCAGCAGCCAAGTTCCGGGATCTGCGTTCTCCTACGAGCAGTACTTC
-	-	TRBV29-1	TRBJ2-1	CSVTPPRRDRRMDEQFF	TGCAGCGTTACTCCCCCACGGCGCGACAGGCGGATGGATGAGCAGTTCTTC
-	-	TRBV7-9	TRBJ2-7	CASSLSEDERYF	TGTGCCAGCAGCCTGAGCGAGGACGAGCGGTACTTC
few	-	TRBV6-5	TRBJ2-7	CASSDPSVYYEQYF	TGTGCCAGCAGTGACCCTAGCGTATACTACGAGCAGTACTTC
-	TRBD2	TRBV10-3	TRBJ2-2	CAISESPAGAGSGELFF	TGTGCCATCAGTGAGTCTCCGGCGGGAGCTGGGTCCGGGGAGCTGTTTTTT
-	-	TRBV7-6	TRBJ2-5	CASSPRRGTRETQYF	TGTGCCAGCAGCCCCCGGCGAGGGACGAGAGAGACCCAGTACTTC
-	TRBD1	TRBV20-1	TRBJ2-7	CSPGQGNEQYF	TGCAGTCCGGGACAGGGGAACGAGCAGTACTTC
-	-	TRBV7-9	TRBJ2-1	CASSLDRTIHNEQFF	TGTGCCAGCAGCTTAGACAGGACAATCCACAATGAGCAGTTCTTC
-	-	TRBV7-2	TRBJ1-6	CASSPDAGRHNSPLHF	TGTGCCAGCAGCCCCGATGCCGGGAGGCATAATTCACCCCTCCACTTT
-	TRBD2	TRBV4-1	TRBJ2-3	CASNQLAGTTNTDTQYF	TGCGCCAGCAACCAACTAGCGGGAACGACAAACACAGATACGCAGTATTTT
few	TRBD2	TRBV7-7	TRBJ2-7	CASSLVLAEPYEQYF	TGTGCTAGCAGCTTAGTTCTAGCGGAACCATACGAGCAGTACTTC
-	-	TRBV27	TRBJ2-5	CASSPGPQETQYF	TGTGCCAGCAGTCCGGGACCACAAGAGACCCAGTACTTC
-	TRBD2	TRBV12-3/TRBV12-4	TRBJ2-1	CASSYPTSGYNEQFF	TGTGCCAGCAGTTACCCGACTAGCGGGTACAATGAGCAGTTCTTC
-	-	TRBV7-9	TRBJ2-7	CASSSYTYEQYF	TGTGCCAGCAGCTCGTACACCTACGAGCAGTACTTC
-	-	TRBV28	TRBJ1-2	CASSLWVLEHYGYTF	TGTGCCAGCAGTTTATGGGTCCTGGAACACTATGGCTACACCTTC
many	TRBD2	TRBV5-1	TRBJ2-7	CASSGLAGVYEQYF	TGCGCCAGCAGTGGACTAGCGGGAGTGTACGAGCAGTACTTC
-	-	TRBV28	TRBJ2-5	CASYLRGARETQYF	TGTGCCAGCTATTTAAGGGGGGCGCGAGAGACCCAGTACTTC
-	-	TRBV15	TRBJ2-7	CATSRDRATLEQYF	TGTGCCACCAGCAGAGACAGGGCCACTCTCGAGCAGTACTTC
-	-	TRBV15	TRBJ2-1	CTTSRDRESSYNEQFF	TGTACCACCAGCAGAGATCGTGAGAGCTCCTACAATGAGCAGTTCTTC
-	TRBD2	TRBV28	TRBJ2-5	CASEGGSTRETQYF	TGTGCCAGCGAGGGCGGGAGTACTAGAGAGACCCAGTACTTC
-	TRBD2	TRBV6-4	TRBJ2-5	CASSDFLAGVHHEQYF	TGTGCCAGCAGTGACTTCCTAGCGGGAGTTCACCATGAGCAGTACTTC
few	TRBD1	TRBV6-6	TRBJ2-5	CASSYPGTVTQETQYF	TGTGCCAGCAGTTACCCCGGGACAGTGACACAAGAGACCCAGTACTTC
-	TRBD2	TRBV6-2/TRBV6-3	TRBJ2-1	CASSFTPGLAGGTSRNEQFF	TGTGCCAGCAGTTTTACACCCGGACTAGCGGGAGGGACTTCGCGGAATGAGCAGTTCTTC
few	TRBD1	TRBV12-3/TRBV12-4	TRBJ2-1	CASSLETGGDSYNEQFF	TGTGCCAGCAGTCTTGAGACAGGGGGCGATTCCTACAATGAGCAGTTCTTC
few	-	TRBV29-1	TRBJ2-3	CSVESVTDTQYF	TGCAGCGTTGAGTCCGTCACAGATACGCAGTATTTT
many	-	TRBV20-1	TRBJ2-5	CSASGQTQETQYF	TGCAGTGCTTCCGGACAGACTCAAGAGACCCAGTACTTC
few	TRBD2	TRBV6-5	TRBJ2-3	CASSTLLAGGTDTQYF	TGTGCCAGCAGTACTCTCCTAGCGGGAGGGACAGATACGCAGTATTTT
-	TRBD1	TRBV29-1	TRBJ2-7	CSVVGTGDSYEQYF	TGCAGCGTCGTCGGGACAGGCGACTCCTACGAGCAGTACTTC